This T cell receptor (beta chain) was captured by sequencing in a study of control samples from healthy donors and cancer patients. CDR1 is SGHKS, CDR2 YYEKEE, per germline (reference sequence). The V and J ends lost 0 bases and 3 bases, in that order; junction bases with no gene match: 2. This CDR3 is 14 amino acids long. Sequencing was performed with immunoSEQ multiplex PCR; in TCRdb, only in-frame clones are kept and a portion is missing. The data show about 120,000 clones, roughly 92% seen once. This chain uses TRBV5-5 with TRBJ2-7, with 8 bases lining up with TRBD2. The sequencing sample was made of blood. The sequence was collected from a man younger than 35 in good health. The CDR3 spells CASSLGTSNYEQYF. In DNA, the CDR3 is TGTGCCAGCAGCTTGGGGACTAGCAACTACGAGCAGTACTTC.